The 29 T cell receptor beta chains presented below share a single source sample, sequenced in a study of cytomegalovirus exposure and HLA in healthy donors. Primers included in the PCR were 60 Vbeta and 13 Jbeta primers. Assay: immunoSEQ multiplex PCR; the TCRdb copy retains only in-frame clones and omits some. The sample lists around 170,000 clones, around 80% occurring once. The sample was PBMCs. The source of these receptors is a woman in her thirties or forties in good health and CMV-seronegative.

V gene TRBV19 combines with J gene TRBJ1-5; 8 nucleotides align to TRBD1. CDR1 LNHDA and CDR2 SQIVND come from the germline V gene (reference sequence). V was pared by 7 bases and J by 2 bases, with 10 bases of the junction left unmatched. The CDR3 covers 16 residues. The CDR3 nucleotides are TGTGCCAGTATGGAGTTTGGGGGACAGGGCAATCAGCCCCAGCATTTT. Encoded protein: CASMEFGGQGNQPQHF. Combining the CDR3 with reference TRBV19 and TRBJ1-5 gives the whole variable domain DGGITQSPKYLFRKEGQNVTLSCEQNLNHDAMYWYRQDPGQGLRLIYYSQIVNDFQKGDIAEGYSVSREKKESFPLTVTSAQKNPTAFYLCASMEFGGQGNQPQHFGDGTRLSIL.

This rearrangement joins TRBV19 to TRBJ1-2; 7 nucleotides line up with TRBD1. From germline, CDR1 is LNHDA and CDR2 SQIVND (reference sequence). The CDR3 extends over 15 amino acids. V was pared by 4 bases and J by 2 bases, with 7 bases of the junction left unmatched. This CDR3 is CASSKRDSANYGYTF. The CDR3, as DNA: TGTGCCAGTAGTAAACGGGACAGCGCCAACTATGGCTACACCTTC.

This clone was observed at least ten times. The genes are TRBV4-1 and TRBJ1-1; D may be TRBD1 (5 bases). CDR1 and CDR2 from the germline V gene are MGHRA and YSYEKL. This CDR3 is 18 amino acids long. Trimming took off 1 base at V and 4 bases at J, with 22 bases between the two ends. CDR3 region: CASSQVGWGREKVTEAFF. For the CDR3, the DNA is TGCGCCAGCAGCCAAGTAGGATGGGGGAGGGAGAAGGTCACTGAAGCTTTCTTT.

V and J are TRBV10-3 and TRBJ2-7; 12 bases map to TRBD2. Germline CDR1 is ENHRY and CDR2 is SYGVKD. Trimming removed 2 bases from V and 4 bases from J; junction bases left unmatched: 3. The CDR3 sequence is 15 residues long. The CDR3 loop is CAISEQTSGRYEQYF. CDR3 sequence (DNA): TGTGCCATCAGTGAGCAGACTAGCGGGAGATACGAGCAGTACTTC.

The rearrangement uses TRBV7-6 and TRBJ2-1; the match to TRBD2 covers 11 bases. Germline V gives CDR1 SGHVS, CDR2 FNYEAQ. This CDR3 region has 18 residues. V lost 5 bases, J lost 3 bases, and 12 bases stayed unmatched. In DNA, the CDR3 is TGTGCCAGCAGCCGTGGGCTAGCGGGAGGCCCTAACTACAATGAGCAGTTCTTC. Its protein product is CASSRGLAGGPNYNEQFF.

This chain connects TRBV28 to TRBJ1-5, with D unclear. This CDR3 comprises 18 residues. The V end lost 10 bases, the J end lost 0 bases, and 25 bases lay between the germline ends. Germline CDR1 reads MDHEN; CDR2 reads SYDVKM. The CDR3 nucleotides read TGTGCCACTTTTCAAGGCGGATTCCAAAGTTATAGCAATCAGCCCCAGCATTTT. It codes for CATFQGGFQSYSNQPQHF.

The rearrangement links TRBV10-2 to TRBJ2-7; TRBD1 matches at 10 bases. Germline V lookup: CDR1 WSHSY, CDR2 SAAADI. This CDR3 has 13 residues. The trim removed 7 bases at V and 6 bases at J, leaving 6 bases unmatched. The CDR3 spells CASMTGGLSEQYF. CDR3 DNA sequence: TGCGCCAGCATGACAGGGGGCCTCTCCGAGCAGTACTTC.

The rearrangement uses TRBV19 and TRBJ2-3; 10 nucleotides align to TRBD2. The germline CDR1 and CDR2 sequences are LNHDA and SQIVND (reference sequence). This CDR3 spans 15 amino acids. V trimming: 1 base; J trimming: 4 bases; junction bases outside the gene matches: 2. CDR3 bases: TGTGCCAGTAGTATAGTCGGACTAGCGGCAGATACGCAGTATTTT. Translation gives CASSIVGLAADTQYF.

This clone was counted once. One junction end disagrees with the germline gene, perhaps due to a read error. This sequence joins TRBV7-9 and TRBJ2-7; 8 nucleotides line up with TRBD1. This CDR3 spans 14 amino acids. Germline CDR1 is SEHNR and CDR2 is FQNEAQ (reference sequence). CDR3 nucleotides: TGTTCCAGCAGCTCCGGGACAGGTGACTACGAGCAGTACTTC. Its translation: CSSSSGTGDYEQYF.

This chain uses TRBV2 with TRBJ1-1; D gene uncertain. With 6 bases removed from V and 1 base from J, the gap between germline ends came to 9 bases. In germline, CDR1 is SNHLY, CDR2 FYNNEI. The CDR3 loop spans 13 amino acids. CDR3 coding DNA: TGTGCCAGCAGCCTGGCAGGGAACACTGAAGCTTTCTTT. This gives the protein CASSLAGNTEAFF.

This clone was picked up one time. The gene calls are TRBV25-1 and TRBJ2-1; D remains ambiguous. Trimming pared 6 bases from V and 4 bases from J, leaving 7 bases between. CDR1 and CDR2 from the germline V gene are MGHDK and SYGVNS. The CDR3 is made up of 12 amino acids. CDR3 sequence reads: CASSRLYNEQFF. The DNA for the CDR3 is TGTGCCAGCAGCCGCCTATACAATGAGCAGTTCTTC.

The J gene is TRBJ2-2, the V gene TRBV19, with a tentative D call TRBD2 (6 bases). CDR1 and CDR2 from the germline V gene are LNHDA and SQIVND (reference sequence). The ends were cut back, 6 bases at V and 5 bases at J, with 16 bases in the middle. The CDR3 is 15 residues long. The CDR3 reads CASRKGGGLTGELFF. The CDR3 DNA follows: TGTGCCAGTAGAAAGGGAGGCGGCTTAACCGGGGAGCTGTTTTTT. The variable domain in full, with the rest retrieved from reference TRBV19 and TRBJ2-2, is DGGITQSPKYLFRKEGQNVTLSCEQNLNHDAMYWYRQDPGQGLRLIYYSQIVNDFQKGDIAEGYSVSREKKESFPLTVTSAQKNPTAFYLCASRKGGGLTGELFFGEGSRLTVL.

V gene TRBV6-1 combines with J gene TRBJ1-5; D remains ambiguous. Germline CDR1 reads MNHNS; CDR2 reads SASEGT. The CDR3 is made up of 13 amino acids. The ends were cut back, 6 bases at V and 0 bases at J, with 6 bases in the middle. As DNA, the CDR3 is TGTGCCAGCAGGTCTTTTAGCAATCAGCCCCAGCATTTT. Translating gives CASRSFSNQPQHF.

The J gene is TRBJ2-7, the V gene TRBV5-4; possible D gene TRBD1, 5 bases. The CDR3 sequence is 14 residues long. The germline V gene has CDR1 SGHNT and CDR2 YYREEE (reference sequence). V lost 2 bases to trimming and J lost 2 bases, with 11 bases between them. In DNA form, the CDR3 reads TGTGCCAGCAGCTTTCCGGACAAAGCCTACGAGCAGTACTTC. Protein sequence: CASSFPDKAYEQYF.

The chain joins TRBV6-1 to TRBJ2-7; D is undetermined. Germline values: CDR1 MNHNS, CDR2 SASEGT. Deletions cut 4 bases from V and 1 base from J, with 8 bases between. This CDR3 is built from 13 residues. The DNA of the CDR3 is TGTGCCAGCAGTGTTCGAGGTTCCTACGAGCAGTACTTC. The encoded protein is CASSVRGSYEQYF.

The genes are TRBV28 and TRBJ1-4; D is unclear. The CDR3 length is 14 residues. CDR1 and CDR2 from the germline V gene are MDHEN and SYDVKM. The V end was cut by 7 bases, the J end by 10 bases, with 19 bases between. The CDR3 reads CASTRAGVIGKLFF. The CDR3 nucleotides are TGTGCCAGCACCCGCGCCGGGGTTATCGGAAAACTGTTTTTT. Supplemented by reference TRBV28 and TRBJ1-4, the full variable domain reads DVKVTQSSRYLVKRTGEKVFLECVQDMDHENMFWYRQDPGLGLRLIYFSYDVKMKEKGDIPEGYSVSREKKERFSLILESASTNQTSMYLCASTRAGVIGKLFFGSGTQLSVL.

The chain combines TRBV6-4 with TRBJ1-4, with D unclear. The CDR3 length is 15 residues. The V end was cut by 6 bases, the J end by 1 base, with 12 bases between. From germline, CDR1 is MRHNA and CDR2 SNTAGT. The CDR3 protein is CASSPFGGTNEKLFF. The CDR3 bases are TGTGCCAGCAGCCCCTTCGGAGGAACTAATGAAAAACTGTTTTTT.

In its sample, this clone was seen a few times. This chain joins TRBV19 and TRBJ1-1; unclear D gene. This CDR3 contains 13 residues. Trimming removed 3 bases from V and 7 bases from J, with 12 bases in between. Looked up from germline, CDR1 is LNHDA and CDR2 is SQIVND (reference sequence). CDR3 bases: TGTGCCAGTAGTATTCCGGTTTACGGTGAAGCTTTCTTT. This sequence encodes CASSIPVYGEAFF.

Written as DNA, the CDR3 is TGTGCCAGTAGTAGATTGTTGGGGGCCGGAACTGAAGCTTTCTTT. Its protein is CASSRLLGAGTEAFF. This sequence joins TRBV19 and TRBJ1-1; possibly TRBD1 for D (6 bases). Germline CDR1 is LNHDA and CDR2 is SQIVND (reference sequence). Trimming took 4 bases from V and 5 from J, leaving 17 bases between them. This CDR3 comprises 15 residues.

There are a few counts of this clone. The chain couples TRBV4-3 to TRBJ1-5, with TRBD1 as a possible D gene (5 bases). Per germline, CDR1 LGHNA and CDR2 YSLEER. The CDR3 is 14 residues long. With 0 bases removed from V and 7 bases from J, the gap between germline ends came to 10 bases. CDR3 sequence: CASSQEGGGQPQHF. CDR3 bases: TGCGCCAGCAGCCAAGAGGGGGGAGGGCAGCCCCAGCATTTT.

The genes are TRBV10-3 and TRBJ1-3; D call uncertain. V dropped 7 bases and J dropped 4 bases, with 14 bases sitting between them. Germline V gives CDR1 ENHRY, CDR2 SYGVKD. The CDR3 sequence is 14 residues long. In DNA, the CDR3 is TGTGCCATCATTAGACCAGAGGCAGGAAACACCATATATTTT. It yields the protein CAIIRPEAGNTIYF.

This chain uses TRBV7-2 with TRBJ2-7; D unresolved. CDR1 and CDR2 (germline): SGHTA, FQGNSA. CDR3 size: 14 residues. The V gene lost 3 bases and the J gene lost 4 bases, with 13 bases spanning the gap. This CDR3 is CASSFGDLPYEQYF. The DNA for the CDR3 is TGTGCCAGCAGCTTTGGTGACTTACCTTACGAGCAGTACTTC.

This clone was detected only a few times. V is TRBV25-1 and J is TRBJ1-2; the match to TRBD1 covers 8 bases. Germline values: CDR1 MGHDK, CDR2 SYGVNS. The CDR3 runs to 14 residues. V was clipped by 6 bases and J by 6 bases; unmatched bases: 9. The CDR3 loop is CASSLGQGGNGYTF. The CDR3 bases are TGTGCCAGCAGCCTCGGACAGGGCGGGAATGGCTACACCTTC.

This chain links TRBV9 with TRBJ2-5; 7 bases map to TRBD1. The CDR3 consists of 17 residues. The germline CDR1 and CDR2 sequences are SGDLS and YYNGEE. Trimming took 4 bases from V and 0 from J; bases not matched to a gene: 12. The DNA for the CDR3 is TGTGCCAGCAGCCCAAACCCGGACAGGTCGTACCAAGAGACCCAGTACTTC. Amino acid sequence: CASSPNPDRSYQETQYF.

V is TRBV9 and J is TRBJ2-7; 9 bases map to TRBD2. CDR1 SGDLS and CDR2 YYNGEE come from the germline V gene. V trimming: 0 bases; J trimming: 3 bases; junction bases outside the gene matches: 7. The CDR3 contains 16 residues. The CDR3 DNA sequence: TGTGCCAGCAGCGTAGGAGGCGGGAGGGCCGGCTACGAGCAGTACTTC. As protein: CASSVGGGRAGYEQYF.

V usage is TRBV9 and J usage is TRBJ2-1; 9 bases align to TRBD1. In germline, CDR1 is SGDLS, CDR2 YYNGEE. V was clipped by 0 bases and J by 9 bases; unmatched bases: 10. CDR3 length: 16 amino acids. The CDR3 protein is CASSVAGDRASTEQFF. CDR3 in DNA: TGTGCCAGCAGCGTAGCTGGGGACAGGGCCTCCACTGAGCAGTTCTTC.

This clone was counted a few times. V is TRBV5-1 and J is TRBJ1-2, with D uncertain. Germline-derived CDR1 and CDR2 are SGHRS and YFSETQ. V dropped 0 bases and J dropped 4 bases, with 13 bases sitting between them. This CDR3 is 15 amino acids long. CDR3 bases: TGCGCCAGCAGCTTGGGTGACACTGCCAGCTATGGCTACACCTTC. Its translation is CASSLGDTASYGYTF.

Note on this clone: The same CDR3 can be traced to other DNA sequences in this sample. CDR3 DNA: TGCGCCAGCAGTGAATCGGGTCAGCCCCAGCATTTT. Translating gives CASSESGQPQHF. The gene calls are TRBV10-1 and TRBJ1-5; D gene unclear. In germline, CDR1 is WNHNN, CDR2 SYGVQD (reference sequence). V was trimmed by 3 bases and J by 6 bases, leaving 6 bases between them. This CDR3 has 12 amino acids.

As for this clone: This sample also contains other DNA sequences that code for the same CDR3. The chain recombines TRBV7-2 with TRBJ1-2; TRBD1 aligns across 8 bases. This CDR3 has 13 residues. The germline CDR1 and CDR2 sequences are SGHTA and FQGNSA. V shed 2 bases and J 5 bases; nucleotides not matched to a gene: 1. For the CDR3, the DNA is TGTGCCAGCAGCTTAACAGGGGGGTATGGCTACACCTTC. Translated, it gives CASSLTGGYGYTF. Complete variable domain (other parts from reference TRBV7-2 and TRBJ1-2): GAGVSQSPSNKVTEKGKDVELRCDPISGHTALYWYRQSLGQGLEFLIYFQGNSAPDKSGLPSDRFSAERTGGSVSTLTIQRTQQEDSAVYLCASSLTGGYGYTFGSGTRLTVV.